This paragraph reports one TCR beta chain. Its antigen is unidentified. These data come from a study of shared clonotypes between healthy human individuals. Study-level points and caveats: A handful of donors held about 5% of naive CD4 clonotypes in common.

Using immunoSEQ multiplex PCR, the repertoire was profiled, and TCRdb retains in-frame clones only, with some absent. This sample has about 2.4 million clones, with 93% found just once. The sequence came from a young man in good health. Some clones in this sample may be carry-over from other donors' samples. Sequenced material: naive CD4+ T cells from PBMCs. Subset given: CD45RA+ positively selected.

CDR3 in amino acids: CASSAGQALSYEQYF. CDR3 DNA: TGTGCCAGCAGCGCGGGACAGGCACTGTCCTACGAGCAGTACTTC. This rearrangement joins TRBV7-9 to TRBJ2-7; 8 bases are shared with TRBD1. Germline assignment: CDR1 SEHNR and CDR2 FQNEAQ (reference sequence). The CDR3 is made up of 15 amino acids. Trimming took 5 bases from V and 1 from J; bases not matched to a gene: 7. Full variable domain (rest looked up from reference TRBV7-9 and TRBJ2-7): DTGVSQNPRHKITKRGQNVTFRCDPISEHNRLYWYRQTLGQGPEFLTYFQNEAQLEKSRLLSDRFSAERPKGSFSTLEIQRTEQGDSAMYLCASSAGQALSYEQYFGPGTRLTVT.